Listed below are T cell receptor beta chains from one sample, sequenced in a study of T cells after yellow fever vaccination. TCRdb re-called the 5' RACE reads through MiXCR, storing one row per CDR3 protein. The sample has hundreds of thousands of distinct CDR3 sequences, approximately 12% seen once. The sequences come from CD4+ T cells sorted from PBMCs, collected 15 days after the yellow fever booster vaccination. The receptors were sampled from a man aged 18 to 30 who received the YFV17D yellow fever vaccine. Both conserved end residues are trimmed from each CDR3.

V	CDR3
TRBV7-2	ASSFVWQGGLGQF
TRBV18	ASSPRRSSYEQY
TRBV20-1	SARPGTSADTQY
TRBV12-5	ASGLSSGGGLQPQH
TRBV10-3	AISEGGGGTDTQY
TRBV7-9	ASSLGAVTEAF
TRBV29-1	SVRTGGTGNTIY
TRBV7-2	ASSLVGTGNQPQH
TRBV18	ASSPPGSDGYT
TRBV29-1	SVAPRFNNEQF